The rows below give T cell receptor beta chains drawn from one sample of a study of blood T cell repertoires in COVID-19. Sequencing used immunoSEQ multiplex PCR; TCRdb keeps in-frame clones, though not all of them. The sample lists under 150,000 clones, over 75% occurring once. Sample: PBMCs or T cells enriched from blood (not recorded which). The receptors were sampled from a middle-aged man in a cohort exposed to, infected with or recovered from COVID-19 (not recorded which). The CDR3 runs from the conserved cysteine through the conserved F or W. A D gene is named only where the DNA matches it firmly. Where a row states a size, it is once, few, many or the class of an expanded clone; other rows omit it.

abundance: -; d_gene: TRBD1; j_gene: TRBJ1-3; v_gene: TRBV7-6; CDR3nt: TGTGCCAGCAGCGAGGGACAGGTTTACTCTGGAAACACCATATATTTT; CDR3aa: CASSEGQVYSGNTIYF
abundance: -; d_gene: TRBD1; j_gene: TRBJ2-1; v_gene: TRBV6-5; CDR3nt: TGTGCCAGCAGTTATAGGACAGGGGTTGCTGAGCAGTTCTTC; CDR3aa: CASSYRTGVAEQFF
abundance: -; d_gene: -; j_gene: TRBJ2-7; v_gene: TRBV9; CDR3nt: TGTGCCAGCAGCCCCGCAGAGGGAGGCCCCTACGAGCAGTACTTC; CDR3aa: CASSPAEGGPYEQYF
abundance: -; d_gene: -; j_gene: TRBJ2-7; v_gene: TRBV27; CDR3nt: TGTGCCAGCAGTTTATCGCGGGCCTACGAGCAGTACTTC; CDR3aa: CASSLSRAYEQYF
abundance: -; d_gene: TRBD1; j_gene: TRBJ1-2; v_gene: TRBV27; CDR3nt: TGTGCCAGCAGTTTAGGGACAGCTTATGGCTACACCTTC; CDR3aa: CASSLGTAYGYTF
abundance: -; d_gene: -; j_gene: TRBJ2-5; v_gene: TRBV4-1; CDR3nt: TGCGCCAGCAGCCAAGCAGGGGCGGGAGAGACCCAGTACTTC; CDR3aa: CASSQAGAGETQYF
abundance: few; d_gene: -; j_gene: TRBJ2-2; v_gene: TRBV5-6; CDR3nt: TGTGCCAGCAACAAAGGGGGGGGAAACACCGGGGAGCTGTTTTTT; CDR3aa: CASNKGGGNTGELFF
abundance: -; d_gene: TRBD1; j_gene: TRBJ1-5; v_gene: TRBV18; CDR3nt: TGTGCCAGCTCACCCGGGACAGGCGTCAGGCAGCCCCAGCATTTT; CDR3aa: CASSPGTGVRQPQHF
abundance: few; d_gene: -; j_gene: TRBJ1-1; v_gene: TRBV18; CDR3nt: TGTGCCAGCTCACCACGGGGAGGAACGAACACTGAAGCTTTCTTT; CDR3aa: CASSPRGGTNTEAFF
abundance: -; d_gene: -; j_gene: TRBJ1-6; v_gene: TRBV9; CDR3nt: TGTGCCAGCGGGGCGGGGTTGAATTCACCCCTCCACTTT; CDR3aa: CASGAGLNSPLHF
abundance: -; d_gene: TRBD1; j_gene: TRBJ2-7; v_gene: TRBV27; CDR3nt: TGTGCCAGCAGGGGGGACAGCGCCTACGAGCAGTACTTC; CDR3aa: CASRGDSAYEQYF
abundance: -; d_gene: -; j_gene: TRBJ2-1; v_gene: TRBV6-5; CDR3nt: TGTGCCAGCAGTTACTCGGCAGTCAATGAGCAGTTCTTC; CDR3aa: CASSYSAVNEQFF
abundance: -; d_gene: TRBD1; j_gene: TRBJ1-6; v_gene: TRBV5-1; CDR3nt: TGCGCCAGCAGCCTGATGACAGGGGAGCACGGTTCACCCCTCCACTTT; CDR3aa: CASSLMTGEHGSPLHF
abundance: once; d_gene: TRBD1; j_gene: TRBJ1-6; v_gene: TRBV27; CDR3nt: TGTGCCAGCAGCGTGACAGGGACCTATTCACCCCTCCACTTT; CDR3aa: CASSVTGTYSPLHF
abundance: -; d_gene: -; j_gene: TRBJ2-1; v_gene: TRBV28; CDR3nt: TGTGCCAGCAATCGGCAAGGGACTCACAATGAGCAGTTCTTC; CDR3aa: CASNRQGTHNEQFF
abundance: -; d_gene: -; j_gene: TRBJ2-1; v_gene: TRBV27; CDR3nt: TGTGCCAGCAGTCCTTCCCGAGTCTACGAGCAGTTCTTC; CDR3aa: CASSPSRVYEQFF
abundance: -; d_gene: TRBD1; j_gene: TRBJ1-1; v_gene: TRBV29-1; CDR3nt: TGCAGCCCCCCCGTAGGAGGCCAGGGGGCCCGTAGAATGAACACTGAAGCTTTCTTT; CDR3aa: CSPPVGGQGARRMNTEAFF
abundance: -; d_gene: -; j_gene: TRBJ2-1; v_gene: TRBV10-3; CDR3nt: TGTGCCATCAGTGTCCAAGGGGCAACTAGCTTCAATGAGCAGTTCTTC; CDR3aa: CAISVQGATSFNEQFF
abundance: -; d_gene: TRBD1; j_gene: TRBJ1-5; v_gene: TRBV27; CDR3nt: TGTGCCAGCAGTTTAACGTGGACAGGGTATCAGCCCCAGCATTTT; CDR3aa: CASSLTWTGYQPQHF
abundance: -; d_gene: -; j_gene: TRBJ2-7; v_gene: TRBV7-2; CDR3nt: TGTGCCAGCAGCTTAGCGCTCAGTTTAGCGTCGCACTACGAGCAGTACTTC; CDR3aa: CASSLALSLASHYEQYF
abundance: -; d_gene: TRBD2; j_gene: TRBJ2-1; v_gene: TRBV11-3; CDR3nt: TGTGCCAGCAGCTTGACTAGCGGGAAGCTCAATGAGCAGTTCTTC; CDR3aa: CASSLTSGKLNEQFF
abundance: -; d_gene: -; j_gene: TRBJ1-2; v_gene: TRBV25-1; CDR3nt: TGTGCCAGCAGTGAACTCACAAAACCCCGCTACACCTTC; CDR3aa: CASSELTKPRYTF
abundance: -; d_gene: TRBD1; j_gene: TRBJ1-6; v_gene: TRBV7-8; CDR3nt: TGTGCCAGCAGCTTAGGTGCGACAGGGCAATCACCCCTCCACTTT; CDR3aa: CASSLGATGQSPLHF
abundance: -; d_gene: -; j_gene: TRBJ2-2; v_gene: TRBV9; CDR3nt: TGTGCCAGCAGCGTAGGTCTCTCGAACACCGGGGAGCTGTTTTTT; CDR3aa: CASSVGLSNTGELFF
abundance: once; d_gene: -; j_gene: TRBJ1-2; v_gene: TRBV12-3/TRBV12-4; CDR3nt: TGTGCCAGCAGTTTAGGTCCAGATGGCTACACCTTC; CDR3aa: CASSLGPDGYTF
abundance: -; d_gene: -; j_gene: TRBJ1-1; v_gene: TRBV24-1; CDR3nt: TGTGCCACCAGTGCTGGGGGGAGGGCTGAAGCTTTCTTT; CDR3aa: CATSAGGRAEAFF
abundance: -; d_gene: -; j_gene: TRBJ1-5; v_gene: TRBV2; CDR3nt: TGTGCCAGCAGTGAAGAGCAAATCAGCAATCAGCCCCAGCATTTT; CDR3aa: CASSEEQISNQPQHF
abundance: -; d_gene: -; j_gene: TRBJ1-5; v_gene: TRBV11-2; CDR3nt: TGTGCCAGCAGCTTAGAGCGGGGCCAGCCCCAGCATTTT; CDR3aa: CASSLERGQPQHF
abundance: -; d_gene: -; j_gene: TRBJ1-4; v_gene: TRBV10-3; CDR3nt: TGTGCCATCAGTGAGTCGCAGGGATTGGAAAAACTGTTTTTT; CDR3aa: CAISESQGLEKLFF
abundance: -; d_gene: TRBD1; j_gene: TRBJ1-5; v_gene: TRBV19; CDR3nt: TGTGCCAGTAGTCCCTTGACAGGGAACAATCAGCCCCAGCATTTT; CDR3aa: CASSPLTGNNQPQHF
abundance: -; d_gene: -; j_gene: TRBJ2-1; v_gene: TRBV5-1; CDR3nt: TGCGCCAGCAGCTACGGGAGTATTAATGAGCAGTTCTTC; CDR3aa: CASSYGSINEQFF
abundance: once; d_gene: TRBD2; j_gene: TRBJ2-3; v_gene: TRBV5-1; CDR3nt: TGCGCCAGCACCGGGGGGGGCGCCTCTAGCACAGATACGCAGTATTTT; CDR3aa: CASTGGGASSTDTQYF
abundance: -; d_gene: TRBD2; j_gene: TRBJ2-7; v_gene: TRBV28; CDR3nt: TGTGCCAGCAGTATCAGCGGGGGATCAATCTACGAGCAGTACTTC; CDR3aa: CASSISGGSIYEQYF
abundance: -; d_gene: -; j_gene: TRBJ2-7; v_gene: TRBV12-3/TRBV12-4; CDR3nt: TGTGCCAGCAGTTCTGGACAGACCTACGAGCAGTACTTC; CDR3aa: CASSSGQTYEQYF
abundance: once; d_gene: -; j_gene: TRBJ1-4; v_gene: TRBV30; CDR3nt: TGTGCCTGGGGACAGAGGAATGAAAAACTGTTTTTT; CDR3aa: CAWGQRNEKLFF
abundance: -; d_gene: TRBD1; j_gene: TRBJ2-7; v_gene: TRBV20-1; CDR3nt: TGCAGTGCTAGTTCGGGACAGTCCTACGAGCAGTACTTC; CDR3aa: CSASSGQSYEQYF
abundance: -; d_gene: TRBD2; j_gene: TRBJ2-5; v_gene: TRBV7-3; CDR3nt: TGTGCCAGCAGCTTATACGCGGGAGGTCAAGAGACCCAGTACTTC; CDR3aa: CASSLYAGGQETQYF
abundance: few; d_gene: TRBD1; j_gene: TRBJ2-1; v_gene: TRBV5-6; CDR3nt: TGTGCCAGCAGCTTCTTCGACAGGGACAATGAGCAGTTCTTC; CDR3aa: CASSFFDRDNEQFF
abundance: -; d_gene: TRBD1; j_gene: TRBJ2-1; v_gene: TRBV5-1; CDR3nt: TGCGCCAGCAGCTTGGGGGACAGGGAAGGCTATGAGCAGTTCTTC; CDR3aa: CASSLGDREGYEQFF
abundance: -; d_gene: -; j_gene: TRBJ1-1; v_gene: TRBV12-3/TRBV12-4; CDR3nt: TGTGCCAGCAGTAGACAAATGAACACTGAAGCTTTCTTT; CDR3aa: CASSRQMNTEAFF
abundance: few; d_gene: TRBD1; j_gene: TRBJ2-7; v_gene: TRBV9; CDR3nt: TGTGCCAGCAGCGCGGGACAGGGTGGGCACGAGCAGTACTTC; CDR3aa: CASSAGQGGHEQYF
abundance: -; d_gene: -; j_gene: TRBJ2-1; v_gene: TRBV9; CDR3nt: TGTGCCAGCAGCGTAGTTATGGCTAGCTTCACTGAGCAGTTCTTC; CDR3aa: CASSVVMASFTEQFF
abundance: -; d_gene: -; j_gene: TRBJ2-5; v_gene: TRBV12-1; CDR3nt: TGTGCCAGCAGCTTTGGGTCACCGGGAGCAAAGACCCAGTACTTC; CDR3aa: CASSFGSPGAKTQYF
abundance: -; d_gene: TRBD1; j_gene: TRBJ2-5; v_gene: TRBV6-1; CDR3nt: TGTGCCAGCAGTGACAGACAGGGGGCGAGAGGGGAGACCCAGTACTTC; CDR3aa: CASSDRQGARGETQYF
abundance: -; d_gene: TRBD1; j_gene: TRBJ1-1; v_gene: TRBV27; CDR3nt: TGTGCCAGCAGTCCCTCGGGACAGGGGGGTCGTGCTTTCTTT; CDR3aa: CASSPSGQGGRAFF